This TCR beta chain was recorded in a study of cytomegalovirus exposure and HLA in healthy donors. This CDR3 is built from 13 residues. Trimming at V came to 8 bases and at J to 6 bases, leaving 5 bases not matched to a gene. The germline CDR1 and CDR2 sequences are MNHEY and SVGAGI. Both 60 Vbeta primers and 13 Jbeta primers went into the PCR. TCRdb's copy holds only in-frame clones and misses some; the assay was immunoSEQ multiplex PCR. The sample yields 100,000 to 150,000 clones, less than 80% seen once. This clone was observed once. Sequenced sample: PBMCs. The receptor was derived from a man aged 40-49 years in good health and CMV-seropositive. This chain uses TRBV6-5 with TRBJ1-4, with 8 bases identical to TRBD1. The DNA for the CDR3 is TGTGCCAGCTCGCTGGACAGGGATGAAAAACTGTTTTTT. As protein: CASSLDRDEKLFF.